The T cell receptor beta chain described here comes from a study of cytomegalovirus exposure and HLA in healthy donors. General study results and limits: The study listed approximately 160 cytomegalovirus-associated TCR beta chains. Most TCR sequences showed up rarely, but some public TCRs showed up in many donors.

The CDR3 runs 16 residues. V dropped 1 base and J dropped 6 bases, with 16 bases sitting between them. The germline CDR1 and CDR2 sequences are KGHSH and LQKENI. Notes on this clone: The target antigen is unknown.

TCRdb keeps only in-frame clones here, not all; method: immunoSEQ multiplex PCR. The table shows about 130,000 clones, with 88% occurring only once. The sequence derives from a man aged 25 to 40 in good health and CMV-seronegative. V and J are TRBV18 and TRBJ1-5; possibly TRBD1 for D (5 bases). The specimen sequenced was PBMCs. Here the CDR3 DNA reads TGTGCCAGCTCACCACGGGAGGGGAGTGGCGGTCAGCCCCAGCATTTT. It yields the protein CASSPREGSGGQPQHF.